A selection of T cell receptor beta chains follows, all from one sample in a study of cytomegalovirus exposure and HLA in healthy donors. This table comes from immunoSEQ multiplex PCR, and its TCRdb copy is limited to in-frame clones, with some not included. The sample data list 70,000 or so clones. Sequenced material: PBMCs. The origin of the receptors is a man aged 35 to 55 in good health and CMV-seronegative. Each CDR3 is given with its conserved first and last residue. Each record gives: V gene, D gene, J gene, CDR3 DNA, CDR3 protein. A D gene is named only where the DNA matches it firmly.

v_call: TRBV1
d_call: NA
j_call: TRBJ1-2
cdr3_nt: TGCACCAGCCCGGGAAAGGGCTACACCTTC
cdr3_aa: CTSPGKGYTF

v_call: TRBV5-4
d_call: TRBD1
j_call: TRBJ1-2
cdr3_nt: TGTGCCAGCAGCCCCGGGACAGGAGCGAACTATGGCTACACCTTC
cdr3_aa: CASSPGTGANYGYTF

v_call: TRBV6-1
d_call: NA
j_call: TRBJ2-5
cdr3_nt: TGTGCCAGCAGCCGAGGACAGTCTGAAGGGGAGACCCAGTACTTC
cdr3_aa: CASSRGQSEGETQYF

v_call: TRBV28
d_call: TRBD1
j_call: TRBJ1-1
cdr3_nt: TGTGCCAGCAGTTTTACAGGTCCCGGGACAGGGAACACTGAAGCTTTCTTT
cdr3_aa: CASSFTGPGTGNTEAFF

v_call: TRBV20-1
d_call: NA
j_call: TRBJ1-2
cdr3_nt: TGCAGTGCTCTAAGCGTCTATGGCTACACCTTC
cdr3_aa: CSALSVYGYTF

v_call: TRBV29-1
d_call: NA
j_call: TRBJ2-5
cdr3_nt: TGCAGCGTTAGCGTTGGAGGGCAGCACCAAGAGACCCAGTACTTC
cdr3_aa: CSVSVGGQHQETQYF

v_call: TRBV11-2
d_call: NA
j_call: TRBJ1-2
cdr3_nt: TGTGCCAGCAGCTTGGCCGACTATGGCTACACCTTC
cdr3_aa: CASSLADYGYTF

v_call: TRBV18
d_call: TRBD1
j_call: TRBJ1-5
cdr3_nt: TGTGCCAGCTCACCATCGCAGGACAGGGGTCAGCCCCAGCATTTT
cdr3_aa: CASSPSQDRGQPQHF

v_call: TRBV7-9
d_call: TRBD2
j_call: TRBJ2-7
cdr3_nt: TGTGCCAGCAGCTCGGGGACTAGCGGCACTTTCTACGAGCAGTACTTC
cdr3_aa: CASSSGTSGTFYEQYF

v_call: TRBV12-5
d_call: TRBD1
j_call: TRBJ1-1
cdr3_nt: TGTGCTAGTGCTTTAAGGGGACAGTTGGTGGGTGAAGCTTTCTTT
cdr3_aa: CASALRGQLVGEAFF

v_call: TRBV29-1
d_call: TRBD2
j_call: TRBJ2-3
cdr3_nt: TGCAGCGTTGCTCTAGCGGCTAGCACAGATACGCAGTATTTT
cdr3_aa: CSVALAASTDTQYF

v_call: TRBV18
d_call: NA
j_call: TRBJ2-5
cdr3_nt: TGTGCCAGCTCACGAGGGTCGATGGAGACCCAGTACTTC
cdr3_aa: CASSRGSMETQYF

v_call: TRBV6-5
d_call: NA
j_call: TRBJ2-3
cdr3_nt: TGTGCCAGCAGTCACTTGACTAGAAAAGCCACAGATACGCAGTATTTT
cdr3_aa: CASSHLTRKATDTQYF

v_call: TRBV9
d_call: NA
j_call: TRBJ2-1
cdr3_nt: TGTGCCAGCAGCTCGCTACAGAGCTCCTACAATGAGCAGTTCTTC
cdr3_aa: CASSSLQSSYNEQFF

v_call: TRBV6-1
d_call: NA
j_call: TRBJ2-5
cdr3_nt: TGTGCCAGCAGTTCGGCGGGGAGGAGGGAGACCCAGTACTTC
cdr3_aa: CASSSAGRRETQYF

v_call: TRBV7-5
d_call: NA
j_call: TRBJ2-1
cdr3_nt: TGTGCCAGAAGCTTACCCCGACAGCAACTATACAATGAGCAGTTCTTC
cdr3_aa: CARSLPRQQLYNEQFF

v_call: TRBV27
d_call: TRBD1
j_call: TRBJ2-7
cdr3_nt: TGTGCCAGCAGGACCCGACAGGGTTTAAGGTACGAGCAGTACTTC
cdr3_aa: CASRTRQGLRYEQYF

v_call: TRBV6-5
d_call: TRBD1
j_call: TRBJ1-2
cdr3_nt: TGTGCCAGCTTCAAAGGACAGGGGGCAAATGGCTACACCTTC
cdr3_aa: CASFKGQGANGYTF

v_call: TRBV19
d_call: TRBD1
j_call: TRBJ1-5
cdr3_nt: TGTGCCAGTCGGGACAGAGACAATCAGCCCCAGCATTTT
cdr3_aa: CASRDRDNQPQHF

v_call: TRBV5-1
d_call: NA
j_call: TRBJ2-3
cdr3_nt: TGCGCCAGCAGCTTGGTTTCTATTCAGGTTTCAGATACGCAGTATTTT
cdr3_aa: CASSLVSIQVSDTQYF

v_call: TRBV5-1
d_call: TRBD2
j_call: TRBJ2-1
cdr3_nt: TGCGCCAGCAGCCTGGACCCCGGGACTAGCGGCTACAATGAGCAGTTCTTC
cdr3_aa: CASSLDPGTSGYNEQFF

v_call: TRBV5-6
d_call: NA
j_call: TRBJ2-7
cdr3_nt: TGTGCCAGCAGCTTGGGCAGCGTTTACGAGCAGTACTTC
cdr3_aa: CASSLGSVYEQYF

v_call: TRBV5-1
d_call: NA
j_call: TRBJ2-1
cdr3_nt: TGCGCCAGCAGCTTGGTGCGGGACAGCCTCTACAATGAGCAGTTCTTC
cdr3_aa: CASSLVRDSLYNEQFF

v_call: TRBV19
d_call: TRBD1
j_call: TRBJ2-2
cdr3_nt: TGTGCCAGTAGACTTACAGGGGCCGGGGAGCTGTTTTTT
cdr3_aa: CASRLTGAGELFF

v_call: TRBV2
d_call: NA
j_call: TRBJ1-1
cdr3_nt: TGTGCCAGCAGTTACGGAGGCACTAGGAACACTGAAGCTTTCTTT
cdr3_aa: CASSYGGTRNTEAFF

v_call: TRBV10-3
d_call: TRBD1
j_call: TRBJ1-4
cdr3_nt: TGTGCCATCAGTGCCGGACAGGGTGAAAAACTGTTTTTT
cdr3_aa: CAISAGQGEKLFF

v_call: TRBV12-5
d_call: TRBD1
j_call: TRBJ2-7
cdr3_nt: TGTGCTAGTGGTTTGGCCGGGACAGCAACAACCTACGAGCAGTACTTC
cdr3_aa: CASGLAGTATTYEQYF

v_call: TRBV7-9
d_call: TRBD1
j_call: TRBJ2-7
cdr3_nt: TGTGCCAGCAGCGCCGGGACAGGGGATCTGAGGAACGAGCAGTACTTC
cdr3_aa: CASSAGTGDLRNEQYF

v_call: TRBV6-1
d_call: NA
j_call: TRBJ1-5
cdr3_nt: TGTGCCAGCAGGGACACCTTAGGTCAGCCCCAGCATTTT
cdr3_aa: CASRDTLGQPQHF

v_call: TRBV5-5
d_call: TRBD1
j_call: TRBJ2-5
cdr3_nt: TGTGCCAGCAGTCCCCAATGGACAGGAACTCAAGAGACCCAGTACTTC
cdr3_aa: CASSPQWTGTQETQYF

v_call: TRBV11-2
d_call: NA
j_call: TRBJ2-7
cdr3_nt: TGTGCCAGCAGCTCCCAGCCGACTAGTCTTTACGAGCAGTACTTC
cdr3_aa: CASSSQPTSLYEQYF

v_call: TRBV19
d_call: NA
j_call: TRBJ1-5
cdr3_nt: TGTGCCAGTAGACCGGGACATGGCAATCAGCCCCAGCATTTT
cdr3_aa: CASRPGHGNQPQHF

v_call: TRBV6-4
d_call: TRBD2
j_call: TRBJ2-3
cdr3_nt: TGTGCCACCCGAGGCGGGGGGACGGATACGCAGTATTTT
cdr3_aa: CATRGGGTDTQYF

v_call: TRBV29-1
d_call: NA
j_call: TRBJ2-1
cdr3_nt: TGCAGCGTTGACCCGAAACAGTCCTACAATGAGCAGTTCTTC
cdr3_aa: CSVDPKQSYNEQFF

v_call: TRBV4-2
d_call: NA
j_call: TRBJ1-4
cdr3_nt: TGTGCCAGCAGCCAAGATGCGCGGGCCGCAGAAAAACTGTTTTTT
cdr3_aa: CASSQDARAAEKLFF

v_call: TRBV30
d_call: NA
j_call: TRBJ2-1
cdr3_nt: TGTGCCTGGACCAGCTACAATGAGCAGTTCTTC
cdr3_aa: CAWTSYNEQFF

v_call: TRBV28
d_call: NA
j_call: TRBJ2-7
cdr3_nt: TGTGCCAGCGGAGAGACCTACGAGCAGTACTTC
cdr3_aa: CASGETYEQYF

v_call: TRBV19
d_call: TRBD1
j_call: TRBJ2-7
cdr3_nt: TGTGCCAGTAGTACCCGGACAGGGAATCAATACGAGCAGTACTTC
cdr3_aa: CASSTRTGNQYEQYF

v_call: TRBV18
d_call: TRBD2
j_call: TRBJ2-7
cdr3_nt: TGTGCCAGCTCACCTAGGGCGGGGGGGCAAGACGAGCAGTACTTC
cdr3_aa: CASSPRAGGQDEQYF

v_call: TRBV29-1
d_call: TRBD1
j_call: TRBJ1-1
cdr3_nt: TGCAGCGCATCAAGAAGATCAGGGGGAGTAGGGGGAGGTACTGAAGCTTTCTTT
cdr3_aa: CSASRRSGGVGGGTEAFF

v_call: TRBV6-4
d_call: TRBD1
j_call: TRBJ2-7
cdr3_nt: TGTGCCAGCAGTGAGGGGACAGGGGGCTCCTACGAGCAGTACTTC
cdr3_aa: CASSEGTGGSYEQYF

v_call: TRBV30
d_call: TRBD1
j_call: TRBJ2-5
cdr3_nt: TGTGCCTTCAGACCCGCGGACAGGGGCTTAAGAGAGACCCAGTACTTC
cdr3_aa: CAFRPADRGLRETQYF

v_call: TRBV28
d_call: TRBD1
j_call: TRBJ1-2
cdr3_nt: TGTGCCAGCAGTTCGTGGCAAGAGACAGGGGGCGCAGAATCTGGCTACACCTTC
cdr3_aa: CASSSWQETGGAESGYTF

v_call: TRBV20-1
d_call: NA
j_call: TRBJ1-4
cdr3_nt: TGCAGTGCTAGTCAGGATGGGAAACTGTTTTTT
cdr3_aa: CSASQDGKLFF

v_call: TRBV5-6
d_call: NA
j_call: TRBJ1-1
cdr3_nt: TGTGCCAGCAGCTTGCAGGGGGAAGCTTTCTTT
cdr3_aa: CASSLQGEAFF

v_call: TRBV28
d_call: TRBD1
j_call: TRBJ1-2
cdr3_nt: TGTGCCAGCAGTTTGAATCGCCAGGGGGCTTGGGGCTACACCTTC
cdr3_aa: CASSLNRQGAWGYTF

v_call: TRBV28
d_call: TRBD1
j_call: TRBJ1-1
cdr3_nt: TGTGCCAGCAGTTTGTTCCCCCGGGACAGGGGGGTGAGTGAAGCTTTCTTT
cdr3_aa: CASSLFPRDRGVSEAFF

v_call: TRBV9
d_call: NA
j_call: TRBJ2-1
cdr3_nt: TGTGCCAGCAGCGTAGACGCAGGTACCTACAATGAGCAGTTCTTC
cdr3_aa: CASSVDAGTYNEQFF

v_call: TRBV10-2
d_call: TRBD1
j_call: TRBJ2-4
cdr3_nt: TGCGCCAGCAGTGGACAGGGGGTAAACATTCAGTACTTC
cdr3_aa: CASSGQGVNIQYF

v_call: TRBV30
d_call: TRBD2
j_call: TRBJ2-3
cdr3_nt: TGTGCCTGGAGTTGGCTAGCGGCTAGCACAGATACGCAGTATTTT
cdr3_aa: CAWSWLAASTDTQYF

v_call: TRBV4-1
d_call: TRBD1
j_call: TRBJ1-5
cdr3_nt: TGCGCCAGCAGCCCCCGTTTTGCAGGGGGAAATAGCAATCAGCCCCAGCATTTT
cdr3_aa: CASSPRFAGGNSNQPQHF

v_call: TRBV4-3
d_call: NA
j_call: TRBJ2-5
cdr3_nt: TGCGCCAGCAGCCAAGATACGGGACAACGAGAGACCCAGTACTTC
cdr3_aa: CASSQDTGQRETQYF